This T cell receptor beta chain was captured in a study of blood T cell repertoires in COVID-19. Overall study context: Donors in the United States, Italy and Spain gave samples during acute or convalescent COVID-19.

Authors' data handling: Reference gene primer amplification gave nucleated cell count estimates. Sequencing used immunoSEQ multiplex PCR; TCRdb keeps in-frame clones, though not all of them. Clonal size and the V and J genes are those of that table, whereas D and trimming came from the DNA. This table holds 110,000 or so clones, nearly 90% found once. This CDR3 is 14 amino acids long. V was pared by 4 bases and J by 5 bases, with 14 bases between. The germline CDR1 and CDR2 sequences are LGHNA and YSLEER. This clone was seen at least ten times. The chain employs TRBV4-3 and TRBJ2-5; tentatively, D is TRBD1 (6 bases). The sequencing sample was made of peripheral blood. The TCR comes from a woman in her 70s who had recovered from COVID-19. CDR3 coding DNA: TGCGCCAGCAGCCTAGGGGTGGGGGCGGAGACCCAGTACTTC. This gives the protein CASSLGVGAETQYF.